Following are 13 T cell receptor beta chains from one sample sequenced in a study of early T cells in non-severe SARS-CoV-2 infection. In TCRdb, the 5' RACE reads were re-called with MiXCR into one record per CDR3 protein. The sample records about 45,000 distinct CDR3 sequences, under 14% being singletons. The material sequenced was whole blood. The receptors were gathered from an adult who was a healthcare worker with PCR-confirmed SARS-CoV-2 infection or an uninfected control (not recorded which).

The chain employs TRBV28 and TRBJ1-5, with 9 bases that match TRBD1. In germline, CDR1 is MDHEN, CDR2 SYDVKM. Losses at the gene ends were 6 bases for V and 6 bases for J; bases not matched to a gene: 0. The length of the CDR3 is 12 residues. The CDR3 nucleotides read TGTGCCAGCAGGGACAGGGGTCAGCCCCAGCATTTT. This sequence encodes CASRDRGQPQHF.

In this sample, this clonotype turned up many times. The V and J genes are TRBV24-1 and TRBJ2-1, with D perhaps given as TRBD1 or TRBD2 (5 bases each). CDR1 KGHDR and CDR2 SFDVKD come from the germline V gene. There are 13 residues in the CDR3. Between the trimmed V and J ends, which lost 9 bases and 9 bases, there was a span of 17 bases. This chain's CDR3 is CATQRGISTEQFF. As DNA, the CDR3 is TGTGCCACCCAACGGGGCATATCAACTGAGCAGTTCTTC.

A few counts support this clonotype. The chain has TRBV28 and TRBJ1-1, with a weak D call TRBD1 (5 bases). CDR3 length: 14 residues. In germline, CDR1 is MDHEN, CDR2 SYDVKM. Trimming shortened V by 8 bases and J by 0 bases, and 13 bases separated the two germline ends. The CDR3 sequence: CASLLRGLNTEAFF. The DNA of the CDR3 is TGTGCCAGCCTTTTGCGGGGCCTGAACACTGAAGCTTTCTTT.

This clonotype showed up just a few times. The chain has TRBV11-2 and TRBJ1-6; maybe TRBD1 (6 bases). In germline, CDR1 is SGHAT, CDR2 FQNNGV. The length of the CDR3 is 14 residues. The V end lost 5 bases, the J end lost 9 bases, and 14 bases lay between the germline ends. CDR3 loop: CASSQQGRLSPLHF. DNA of the CDR3: TGTGCCAGCAGCCAACAGGGCCGGCTTTCACCCCTCCACTTT.

V is TRBV7-2 and J is TRBJ2-2; TRBD2 aligns across 9 bases. V dropped 5 bases and J dropped 0; count of bases not matched to a gene: 1. The CDR3 has 15 residues. From germline, CDR1 is SGHTA and CDR2 FQGNSA. CDR3 in DNA: TGTGCCAGCAGCCGACTAGCGGCGAACACCGGGGAGCTGTTTTTT. It specifies CASSRLAANTGELFF.

This clonotype was picked up a small number of times. The chain links TRBV3-1 to TRBJ2-7; 8 positions agree with TRBD1. V lost 4 bases and J lost 9; bases outside the gene matches: 11. The V gene's germline CDR1 is LGHDT and CDR2 YNNKEL (reference sequence). This CDR3 comprises 14 residues. The CDR3: CASSPREQGGRQYF. CDR3 in DNA: TGTGCCAGCAGCCCTAGGGAACAGGGGGGACGGCAGTACTTC.

This clonotype was counted many times. The chain couples TRBV5-1 to TRBJ2-7; perhaps TRBD1 as D (5 bases). Germline CDR1 reads SGHRS; CDR2 reads YFSETQ. V lost 1 base and J lost 5, with 13 bases in between. This CDR3 is built from 14 residues. CDR3 DNA sequence: TGCGCCAGCAGCTTGAATCCAGGGAAGGACGAGCAGTACTTC. This sequence encodes CASSLNPGKDEQYF.

Only a few counts were recorded for this clonotype. The V call is TRBV20-1, the J call TRBJ2-7; D possibly uses TRBD1 or TRBD2 (5 bases each). The CDR3 covers 13 residues. Germline assignment: CDR1 DFQATT and CDR2 SNEGSKA (reference sequence). V was shortened by 3 bases and J by 0 bases, with 9 bases between the two germline ends. The CDR3 DNA reads as TGCAGTGCTAGGGGAGACAGCTCCTACGAGCAGTACTTC. Translated: CSARGDSSYEQYF.

V and J are TRBV9 and TRBJ2-1; D remains ambiguous. Germline CDR1 reads SGDLS; CDR2 reads YYNGEE. The V and J ends lost 4 bases and 6 bases respectively, with 11 bases between them. This CDR3 comprises 13 residues. CDR3 amino acids: CASSLADSNEQFF. In DNA form, the CDR3 reads TGTGCCAGCAGCCTTGCCGACTCCAATGAGCAGTTCTTC.

This clonotype was picked up many times. This sequence joins TRBV5-6 and TRBJ2-4; a possible D gene is TRBD1 (5 bases). Germline V lookup: CDR1 SGHDT, CDR2 YYEEEE. V was pared by 0 bases and J by 6 bases, with 7 bases between. This CDR3 region has 13 residues. The CDR3 region has the DNA TGTGCCAGCAGCTTGGGACAGCTAAACATTCAGTACTTC. Amino acid sequence: CASSLGQLNIQYF.

The chain employs TRBV9 and TRBJ1-6; maybe TRBD1 (6 bases). This CDR3 has 15 amino acids. V shed 1 base and J shed 9 bases, with 14 bases lying between them. Germline V gene sequence: CDR1 SGDLS, CDR2 YYNGEE. CDR3 residues: CASSVTGSWGSPLHF. The DNA of the CDR3 is TGTGCCAGCAGCGTAACAGGGTCCTGGGGTTCACCCCTCCACTTT.

This clonotype came up many times. The chain links TRBV7-3 to TRBJ2-1; D might be TRBD2 (7 bases). The CDR3 runs 17 residues. Trimming pared 3 bases from V and 2 bases from J, leaving 17 bases between. CDR1 and CDR2 (germline): SGHTA, FQGTGA. The CDR3 sequence: CASSLLGGAGAYNEQFF. The CDR3 DNA sequence: TGTGCCAGCAGCTTGCTGGGGGGCGCGGGAGCCTACAATGAGCAGTTCTTC.

This clonotype was counted many times. The chain recombines TRBV6-6 with TRBJ2-1; 14 bases fit TRBD2. V dropped 7 bases and J dropped 6; count of bases not matched to a gene: 8. Germline V gene data show CDR1 as MNHNY and CDR2 as SVGAGI (reference sequence). The CDR3 is 16 residues long. The CDR3 bases are TGTGCCAGCACCCGAACCGGGACTAGCGGGAGCAATGAGCAGTTCTTC. Encoded protein: CASTRTGTSGSNEQFF.